Following are 9 T cell receptor beta chains from one sample sequenced in a study of T cells in narcolepsy. This table comes from immunoSEQ multiplex PCR, and its TCRdb copy is limited to in-frame clones, with some not included. This table holds around 19,000 clones, roughly 87% found once. Sequences were obtained from memory (CD45RA-) CD4+ T cells from blood. Source of these receptors: a human donor in good health.

V gene TRBV7-2 combines with J gene TRBJ2-7, with TRBD2 matching 10 bases. Germline assignment: CDR1 SGHTA and CDR2 FQGNSA. Unmatched junction bases numbered 4, after V lost 4 bases and J lost 1 base. The CDR3 sequence is 15 residues long. CDR3 amino acids: CASSSAGGRSYEQYF. CDR3 sequence (DNA): TGTGCCAGCAGCTCAGCGGGGGGGCGATCCTACGAGCAGTACTTC.

The V gene is TRBV4-3, the J gene TRBJ2-5, with D perhaps TRBD1 (6 bases). V lost 6 bases, J lost 5 bases, and 13 bases lay in between. The CDR3 is made up of 13 amino acids. Germline assignment: CDR1 LGHNA and CDR2 YSLEER. The CDR3: CASSTGLRETQYF. CDR3 nucleotide sequence: TGCGCCAGCAGTACAGGGCTACGGGAGACCCAGTACTTC.

The rearrangement joins TRBV4-2 to TRBJ2-7; D remains ambiguous. CDR1 and CDR2 (germline): LGHNA, YNFKEQ. The ends were cut back, 0 bases at V and 2 bases at J, with 11 bases in the middle. This CDR3 has 15 residues. The CDR3 sequence is CASSQEMTGTYEQYF. DNA for the CDR3: TGTGCCAGCAGCCAAGAGATGACGGGCACCTACGAGCAGTACTTC.

The J gene is TRBJ1-1, the V gene TRBV2; 9 nucleotides agree with TRBD1. Germline lookup yields CDR1 SNHLY and CDR2 FYNNEI. J was trimmed by 5 bases and V by 5 bases; bases with no gene match: 6. The CDR3 is made up of 14 amino acids. The chain's CDR3 is CASSRGQGMTEAFF. The CDR3 nucleotides are TGTGCCAGCAGTAGGGGACAGGGAATGACTGAAGCTTTCTTT.

This clone was seen only a few times. CDR3 sequence: CASSDGSYNSPLHF. DNA of the CDR3: TGCGCCTCTTCGGACGGCTCCTATAATTCACCCCTCCACTTT. The chain recombines TRBV5-1 with TRBJ1-6; D unclear. Trimming took 10 bases from V and 0 from J, leaving 11 bases between them. CDR1 and CDR2 from the germline V gene are SGHRS and YFSETQ. The CDR3 is made up of 14 amino acids.

The CDR3 sequence: CASSRSGNKDTQYF. CDR3 DNA sequence: TGTGCCAGCAGCCGGAGCGGGAATAAAGATACGCAGTATTTT. V usage is TRBV9 and J usage is TRBJ2-3, with TRBD2 matching over 7 bases. The V gene's germline CDR1 is SGDLS and CDR2 YYNGEE. The CDR3 has 14 amino acids. The trim removed 4 bases at V and 5 bases at J, leaving 7 bases unmatched.

This sequence joins TRBV2 and TRBJ1-4; the D gene is possibly TRBD1 (6 bases). Trimming removed 3 bases from V and 8 bases from J, with 10 bases in between. The CDR3 is 13 residues long. Per the germline V gene, CDR1 is SNHLY and CDR2 is FYNNEI. The CDR3 region has the DNA TGTGCCAGCAGTGACAGGGGACGGGAAAAACTGTTTTTT. It specifies CASSDRGREKLFF.

The rearrangement uses TRBV28 and TRBJ1-2; possible D gene TRBD1, 5 bases. Trimming pared 4 bases from V and 4 bases from J, leaving 10 bases between. Germline-derived CDR1 and CDR2 are MDHEN and SYDVKM. The CDR3 totals 13 residues. CDR3 in amino acids: CASSSSDSYGYTF. In nucleotides, the CDR3 is TGTGCCAGCAGTTCCTCCGACAGCTATGGCTACACCTTC.

This clone has only a few counts. V is TRBV4-3 and J is TRBJ1-4; maybe TRBD1 (6 bases). This CDR3 region has 15 residues. Germline-derived CDR1 and CDR2 are LGHNA and YSLEER. V was trimmed by 3 bases and J by 10 bases, leaving 18 bases between them. The CDR3 sequence is CASSQSDRIVGKLFF. CDR3 coding DNA: TGCGCCAGCAGCCAGAGCGACAGGATCGTGGGAAAACTGTTTTTT.